The 29 T cell receptor beta chains below come from one sample, sequenced in a study of T cell repertoires in cytomegalovirus infection. The antigens these receptors bind are not known. TCRdb passed the reads through MiXCR, listing each CDR3 protein once. The sample contains hundreds of thousands of distinct CDR3 sequences, 33% of which appear only once. Sample: cultured PBMCs, taken from culture after CMV antigen stimulation. Receptors were obtained from a human donor in good health (CMV status not recorded). Some clones in this sample may be carry-over from other donors' samples.

The rearrangement joins TRBV6-1 to TRBJ2-1; D is unresolved. CDR1 is MNHNS, CDR2 SASEGT, per germline. The CDR3 covers 14 residues. The germline V and J ends were trimmed by 2 bases and 9 bases, with 14 bases remaining between them. For the CDR3, the DNA is TGTGCCAGCAGTGAAAATGTCAACGTAGGTGAGCAGTTCTTC. Translation: CASSENVNVGEQFF.

The rearrangement uses TRBV27 and TRBJ1-5; D gene ambiguous. The V gene lost 2 bases and the J gene lost 2 bases, with 10 bases spanning the gap. CDR1 and CDR2 (germline): MNHEY, SMNVEV (reference sequence). CDR3 length: 15 residues. In DNA form, the CDR3 reads TGTGCCAGCAGTTTAGTTGGGCTCCGCAATCAGCCCCAGCATTTT. Amino acids: CASSLVGLRNQPQHF.

This clonotype was recorded many times. V usage is TRBV7-6 and J usage is TRBJ2-2; TRBD1 agrees at 9 bases. The V gene's germline CDR1 is SGHVS and CDR2 FNYEAQ. The CDR3 runs to 18 residues. Trimming took 2 bases from V and 4 from J; bases not matched to a gene: 11. The DNA for the CDR3 is TGTGCCAGCAGCTTATCACAGGGGGCCCCAGCGGGCACCGGGGAGCTGTTTTTT. It translates to CASSLSQGAPAGTGELFF. The full variable domain, rest sourced from reference TRBV7-6 and TRBJ2-2, is GAGVSQSPRYKVTKRGQDVALRCDPISGHVSLYWYRQALGQGPEFLTYFNYEAQQDKSGLPNDRFSAERPEGSISTLTIQRTEQRDSAMYRCASSLSQGAPAGTGELFFGEGSRLTVL.

This chain connects TRBV27 to TRBJ2-7, with 9 bases matching TRBD2. The CDR3 length is 15 residues. Trimming took 3 bases from V and 4 from J; bases not matched to a gene: 7. Looked up from germline, CDR1 is MNHEY and CDR2 is SMNVEV (reference sequence). The CDR3 region has the DNA TGTGCCAGCAGTTTCGCTAGCGGGACTGAATACGAGCAGTACTTC. It codes for CASSFASGTEYEQYF.

The chain couples TRBV20-1 to TRBJ2-3, with a tentative D call TRBD2 (7 bases). The CDR3 totals 14 residues. Germline CDR1 and CDR2: DFQATT and SNEGSKA (reference sequence). Trimming stripped 3 bases from V and 1 base from J, with 11 bases between. The CDR3 DNA reads as TGCAGTGCTAGGGACAGCGGGGGCACAGATACGCAGTATTTT. Its protein is CSARDSGGTDTQYF.

This clonotype was seen more than once but under ten times. The rearrangement links TRBV6-5 to TRBJ2-7; D uncertain. Trimming removed 0 bases at V and 3 bases at J, with 15 bases between. Germline CDR1 MNHEY, CDR2 SVGAGI. CDR3 size: 16 residues. The CDR3 spells CASSYSALVYHYEQYF. In DNA, the CDR3 is TGTGCCAGCAGTTACTCGGCCCTGGTATATCACTACGAGCAGTACTTC.

This clonotype has a handful of counts. The chain has TRBV25-1 and TRBJ1-4, with D unresolved. Germline values: CDR1 MGHDK, CDR2 SYGVNS. This CDR3 is 15 amino acids long. The V end lost 3 bases, the J end lost 6 bases, and 14 bases lay between the germline ends. This CDR3 is CASSDPYRVDEKLFF. Written as DNA, the CDR3 is TGTGCCAGCAGTGACCCGTATAGGGTGGATGAAAAACTGTTTTTT.

The J gene is TRBJ1-2, the V gene TRBV20-1; D gene ambiguous. CDR3 length: 11 residues. From germline, CDR1 is DFQATT and CDR2 SNEGSKA (reference sequence). V dropped 2 bases and J dropped 4 bases, with 5 bases sitting between them. The CDR3 region has the DNA TGCAGTGCTAGACCTCTCTATGGCTACACCTTC. Translated: CSARPLYGYTF.

The chain links TRBV29-1 to TRBJ2-7; D is undetermined. This CDR3 has 11 amino acids. V was pared by 6 bases and J by 2 bases, with 8 bases between. CDR1 is SQVTM, CDR2 ANQGSEA, per germline. CDR3 protein: CSVGSTYEQYF. In DNA, the CDR3 is TGCAGCGTCGGGTCGACCTACGAGCAGTACTTC.

J is TRBJ1-2 and V is TRBV2, with D unresolved. V was pared by 4 bases and J by 8 bases, with 14 bases between. The CDR3 is made up of 13 amino acids. Germline CDR1 SNHLY, CDR2 FYNNEI. DNA for the CDR3: TGTGCCAGCAGTGTCCGACGGGTGGAGGGCTACACCTTC. It codes for CASSVRRVEGYTF.

This clonotype has a handful of counts. The chain recombines TRBV7-6 with TRBJ1-2; D possibly corresponds to TRBD1 (6 bases). Trimming stripped 5 bases from V and 3 bases from J, with 13 bases between. Germline V CDR1 and CDR2: SGHVS, FNYEAQ. The length of the CDR3 is 14 residues. The CDR3 bases are TGTGCCAGCAGCCCCAGGGGCCCCCACTATGGCTACACCTTC. Translation: CASSPRGPHYGYTF.

V gene TRBV12-3 or TRBV12-4 combines with J gene TRBJ1-2; D possibly corresponds to TRBD1 (5 bases). The CDR3 length is 15 residues. V gave up 4 bases and J gave up 1 base, with 13 bases separating them. The CDR3 region is CASSWGGQGNYGYTF. Written as DNA, the CDR3 is TGTGCCAGCAGTTGGGGCGGGCAGGGTAACTATGGCTACACCTTC.

This clonotype was seen more than once but under ten times. The rearrangement links TRBV6-1 to TRBJ2-7, with no clear D. Per the germline V gene, CDR1 is MNHNS and CDR2 is SASEGT. Deletions cut 7 bases from V and 1 base from J, with 11 bases between. This CDR3 is built from 13 residues. The CDR3, as DNA: TGTGCCAGCACCCCCGTTATGTCCTACGAGCAGTACTTC. Translating gives CASTPVMSYEQYF.

To note about this clonotype: Given a much more abundant clone one base away, this may be a read error. The chain couples TRBV7-2 to TRBJ2-1; the D call may be TRBD1 or TRBD2 (8 bases each). This CDR3 has 15 amino acids. In germline, CDR1 is SGHTA, CDR2 FQGNSA. The CDR3 nucleotides read TGTGACAGCAGCTTTGGACAGGGACTAGACAATGAGCAGTTCTTC. It yields the protein CDSSFGQGLDNEQFF.

The gene calls are TRBV2 and TRBJ2-1; 15 bases match TRBD2. V dropped 7 bases and J dropped 0; count of bases not matched to a gene: 13. CDR1 is SNHLY, CDR2 FYNNEI, per germline. CDR3 length: 20 residues. The CDR3 region has the DNA TGTGCCAGCACGGGACACACCGGGACTAGCGGGAGGAGCTCCTACAATGAGCAGTTCTTC. Its translation is CASTGHTGTSGRSSYNEQFF.

The chain recombines TRBV18 with TRBJ2-5; D is tentatively TRBD1 or TRBD2 (5 bases each). Per germline, CDR1 KGHSH and CDR2 LQKENI. Deletions cut 5 bases from V and 2 bases from J, with 9 bases between. This CDR3 comprises 13 residues. CDR3: CASSEGIQETQYF. The CDR3 DNA follows: TGTGCCAGCTCAGAGGGGATTCAAGAGACCCAGTACTTC.

The chain uses TRBV2 and TRBJ1-4, with D perhaps TRBD1 (5 bases). V dropped 4 bases and J dropped 8 bases, with 20 bases sitting between them. Germline CDR1 is SNHLY and CDR2 is FYNNEI. The CDR3 is 16 amino acids. CDR3 in DNA: TGTGCCAGCAGTGTAATGGGGGGTAGGGTGAGCGAAAAACTGTTTTTT. Translated: CASSVMGGRVSEKLFF.

As regards this clonotype: Relative to the germline gene, one junction end is altered; a read error may explain this. V and J are TRBV5-3 and TRBJ2-1, with no clear D. TRBV5-3 is classed as an ORF, of uncertain function. The CDR3 extends over 15 amino acids. The CDR3 loop is CASSFEEGLYNEQFF. CDR3 nucleotide sequence: TGTGCCAGCAGCTTTGAAGAAGGGCTTTACAATGAGCAGTTCTTC.

The DNA for the CDR3 is TGTGCCAGTAGTCTTGAGCGCTTGCAGCCCCAGCATTTT. Translating gives CASSLERLQPQHF. The V and J genes are TRBV19 and TRBJ1-5; D unresolved. Trimming stripped 5 bases from V and 7 bases from J, with 12 bases between. This CDR3 is built from 13 residues. Looked up from germline, CDR1 is LNHDA and CDR2 is SQIVND (reference sequence).

The chain carries TRBV7-2 and TRBJ2-7; possibly TRBD2 for D (6 bases). The CDR3 sequence is 17 residues long. The germline gives CDR1 SGHTA, CDR2 FQGNSA. V lost 2 bases and J lost 0, with 17 bases in between. The CDR3 nucleotides are TGTGCCAGCAGCTTAACTAGCCTATCCATGGGCTCCTACGAGCAGTACTTC. Translation gives CASSLTSLSMGSYEQYF.

J is TRBJ2-6 and V is TRBV5-4, with 10 bases identical to TRBD2. Germline V lookup: CDR1 SGHNT, CDR2 YYREEE (reference sequence). There are 17 residues in the CDR3. The trim removed 4 bases at V and 5 bases at J, leaving 9 bases unmatched. The CDR3 DNA sequence: TGTGCCAGCAGCGAGCGGGGGGGTCCCCTGTGGGCCAACGTCCTGACTTTC. Translated: CASSERGGPLWANVLTF.

The chain employs TRBV4-1 and TRBJ1-4; no clear D gene. The V end lost 1 base, the J end lost 7 bases, and 13 bases lay between the germline ends. The CDR3 extends over 15 amino acids. The germline V gene encodes CDR1 MGHRA and CDR2 YSYEKL. In nucleotides, the CDR3 is TGCGCCAGCAGCCAAGTAGGCAGGATGAGTGAAAAACTGTTTTTT. Its protein product is CASSQVGRMSEKLFF.

At least ten counts were recorded for this clonotype. The chain joins TRBV25-1 to TRBJ1-3, with TRBD1 matching over 8 bases. V was pared by 6 bases and J by 2 bases, with 9 bases of the junction left unmatched. Germline lookup yields CDR1 MGHDK and CDR2 SYGVNS. The CDR3 sequence is 16 residues long. DNA of the CDR3: TGTGCCAGCAGCCCCTCCCAGGGGGCAACTGGAAACACCATATATTTT. This encodes CASSPSQGATGNTIYF.

This clonotype was seen a handful of times. The rearrangement links TRBV28 to TRBJ2-7, with 9 nucleotides matching TRBD1. Germline CDR1 reads MDHEN; CDR2 reads SYDVKM. There are 14 residues in the CDR3. The V and J ends lost 7 bases and 6 bases, in that order; junction bases with no gene match: 10. The CDR3 reads CASTITGGPSEQYF. The CDR3 coding sequence is TGTGCCAGCACCATTACAGGGGGCCCTAGCGAGCAGTACTTC.

The CDR3, as DNA: TGTGCCAGCAGCTTCCGCAGGGGGCAATGGTACGAGCAGTACTTC. Translating gives CASSFRRGQWYEQYF. The chain combines TRBV7-2 with TRBJ2-7, with 8 positions matching TRBD1. Germline CDR1 and CDR2: SGHTA and FQGNSA. The CDR3 contains 15 residues. The junction had 8 bases not matched to a gene; V was cut back by 3 bases and J by 4 bases.

The CDR3 nucleotides read TGTGCCAGCAATAAACCGGGACAGGGTCAGCCCCAGCATTTT. Its protein product is CASNKPGQGQPQHF. The rearrangement links TRBV12-3 or TRBV12-4 to TRBJ1-5; 9 bases match TRBD1. The CDR3 has 14 amino acids. With 7 bases clipped from V and 6 bases from J, the junction kept 7 bases outside the gene matches.

The chain recombines TRBV6-5 with TRBJ1-1; the match to TRBD1 covers 9 bases. The CDR3 covers 14 residues. The J segment lost 7 bases and the V segment lost 8 bases, leaving 11 bases of the junction unmatched. Per the germline V gene, CDR1 is MNHEY and CDR2 is SVGAGI. In DNA form, the CDR3 reads TGTGCCAGCGGGATCGGGGACAGGGCCTTTGAAGCTTTCTTT. This sequence encodes CASGIGDRAFEAFF.

This clonotype was seen only a few times. CDR3 protein: CASSLAGGQADTQYF. The DNA for the CDR3 is TGTGCCAGCAGCTTAGCCGGGGGGCAAGCAGATACGCAGTATTTT. The chain joins TRBV7-8 to TRBJ2-3, with a possible D match to TRBD2 (7 bases). The V gene lost 0 bases and the J gene lost 4 bases, with 11 bases spanning the gap. Germline assignment: CDR1 SGHVS and CDR2 FQNEAQ. The CDR3 length is 15 residues.

This clonotype was seen at least ten times. The chain joins TRBV7-2 to TRBJ2-3; D gene uncertain. V lost 1 base, J lost 3 bases, and 20 bases lay in between. The CDR3 is 18 residues long. CDR1 and CDR2 (germline): SGHTA, FQGNSA. CDR3 sequence: CASSLVSYPEIFTDTQYF. CDR3 in DNA: TGTGCCAGCAGCTTAGTTAGCTACCCGGAGATTTTTACAGATACGCAGTATTTT.